The 9 T cell receptor beta chains given below trace back to one sample, sequenced in a study of cytomegalovirus exposure and HLA in healthy donors. The PCR contained 60 Vbeta and 13 Jbeta primers. TCRdb's table, derived via immunoSEQ multiplex PCR, lists solely in-frame clones and lacks some. This sample yields 150,000 to 250,000 clones, of which 82% are seen a single time; roughly 0.098% belongs to the top ten. Material: PBMCs. The source is a boy between 2 and 10 years old in good health and CMV-seronegative.

As to this clone: Other DNA sequences in the same sample also yield this CDR3. This chain joins TRBV6-5 and TRBJ2-7; a weak D match, TRBD1 (5 bases). The germline V and J ends were trimmed by 0 bases and 4 bases, with 13 bases remaining between them. Germline CDR1 MNHEY, CDR2 SVGAGI. CDR3 length: 15 amino acids. In DNA, the CDR3 is TGTGCCAGCAGTTACTCGAGCCAGGGCACGTACGAGCAGTACTTC. Protein: CASSYSSQGTYEQYF.

The chain has TRBV6-1 and TRBJ2-7; 7 positions match TRBD2. This CDR3 comprises 14 residues. Germline CDR1 MNHNS, CDR2 SASEGT. V was pared by 2 bases and J by 2 bases, with 3 bases of the junction left unmatched. CDR3 protein: CASSEFGGTYEQYF. The DNA of the CDR3 is TGTGCCAGCAGTGAATTCGGGGGGACCTACGAGCAGTACTTC.

The V gene is TRBV4-2, the J gene TRBJ1-5; 7 nucleotides match TRBD1. V lost 4 bases and J lost 5; bases outside the gene matches: 11. This CDR3 comprises 16 residues. CDR1 is LGHNA and CDR2 is YNFKEQ in the germline V gene. The CDR3 reads CASSRGRDRAHQPQHF. CDR3 nucleotide sequence: TGTGCCAGCAGCCGAGGTAGAGACAGGGCCCATCAGCCCCAGCATTTT.

This clone was counted a few times. This chain connects TRBV19 to TRBJ1-1; 9 bases map to TRBD1. After removal of 5 bases from V and 1 base from J, the junction contained 8 bases not matched to a gene. The CDR3 consists of 16 residues. CDR1 and CDR2 (germline): LNHDA, SQIVND (reference sequence). The DNA for the CDR3 is TGTGCCAGTAGTCCCTGGACAGGGGTCACGAACACTGAAGCTTTCTTT. Translated, it gives CASSPWTGVTNTEAFF. Looking up the rest from reference TRBV19 and TRBJ1-1 gives the full variable domain: DGGITQSPKYLFRKEGQNVTLSCEQNLNHDAMYWYRQDPGQGLRLIYYSQIVNDFQKGDIAEGYSVSREKKESFPLTVTSAQKNPTAFYLCASSPWTGVTNTEAFFGQGTRLTVV.

This clone was observed once. The gene calls are TRBV6-5 and TRBJ1-2; 9 nucleotides agree with TRBD1. Per germline, CDR1 MNHEY and CDR2 SVGAGI. This CDR3 is 15 amino acids long. V was pared by 2 bases and J by 2 bases, with 3 bases of the junction left unmatched. The CDR3 here is CASSYEGTGNYGYTF. In nucleotides, the CDR3 is TGTGCCAGCAGTTACGAAGGGACAGGGAACTATGGCTACACCTTC.

The chain is built from TRBV27 and TRBJ1-1; D not certain. The CDR3 has 12 residues. Germline loops: CDR1 MNHEY, CDR2 SMNVEV (reference sequence). Trimming left V 6 bases short and J 2 bases short, with 7 bases between. In DNA, the CDR3 is TGTGCCAGCAGGGAGGGAAACACTGAAGCTTTCTTT. Translation gives CASREGNTEAFF.

The CDR3 nucleotides read TGTGCCATCAGAGGGGACTCTGGGGCCAACGTCCTGACTTTC. Translated, it gives CAIRGDSGANVLTF. The chain employs TRBV10-3 and TRBJ2-6, with D perhaps matching TRBD1 (5 bases). The ends were cut back, 6 bases at V and 0 bases at J, with 6 bases in the middle. This CDR3 is 14 amino acids long. Germline CDR1 reads ENHRY; CDR2 reads SYGVKD.

The rearrangement joins TRBV7-3 to TRBJ2-2, with D hard to call. The V and J ends lost 2 bases and 0 bases respectively, with 10 bases between them. Germline lookup yields CDR1 SGHTA and CDR2 FQGTGA. The CDR3 has 16 residues. In nucleotides, the CDR3 is TGTGCCAGCAGCTTAGGTGTGTTAGCGAACACCGGGGAGCTGTTTTTT. Encoded protein: CASSLGVLANTGELFF.

In this sample, this clone turned up once. The rearrangement uses TRBV2 and TRBJ2-3; unclear D gene. Germline values: CDR1 SNHLY, CDR2 FYNNEI. This CDR3 comprises 12 residues. The V and J ends lost 2 bases and 8 bases respectively, with 8 bases between them. Here the CDR3 DNA reads TGTGCCAGCAGTGAATTAGTTTCTACGCAGTATTTT. It yields the protein CASSELVSTQYF.